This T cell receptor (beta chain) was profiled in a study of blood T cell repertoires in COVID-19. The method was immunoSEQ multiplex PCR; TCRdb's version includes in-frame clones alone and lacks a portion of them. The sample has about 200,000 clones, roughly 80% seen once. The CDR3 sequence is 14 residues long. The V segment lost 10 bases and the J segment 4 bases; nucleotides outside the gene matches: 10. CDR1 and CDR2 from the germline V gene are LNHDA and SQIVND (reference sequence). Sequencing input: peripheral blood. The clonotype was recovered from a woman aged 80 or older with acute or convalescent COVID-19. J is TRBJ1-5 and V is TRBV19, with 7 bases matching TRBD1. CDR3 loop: CATRGQALNQPQHF. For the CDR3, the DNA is TGTGCCACCCGAGGACAGGCCCTGAATCAGCCCCAGCATTTT.